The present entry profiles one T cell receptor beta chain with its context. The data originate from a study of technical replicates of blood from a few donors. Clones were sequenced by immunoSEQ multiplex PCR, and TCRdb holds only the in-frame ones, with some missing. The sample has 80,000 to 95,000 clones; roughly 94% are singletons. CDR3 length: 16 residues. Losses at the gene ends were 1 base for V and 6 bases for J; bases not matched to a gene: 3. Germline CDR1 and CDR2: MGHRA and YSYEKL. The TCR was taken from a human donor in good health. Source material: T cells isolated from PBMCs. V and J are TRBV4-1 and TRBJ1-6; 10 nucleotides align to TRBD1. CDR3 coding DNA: TGCGCCAGCAGCCAAGCAGGGACAGGGGTTAATTCACCCCTCCACTTT. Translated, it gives CASSQAGTGVNSPLHF.